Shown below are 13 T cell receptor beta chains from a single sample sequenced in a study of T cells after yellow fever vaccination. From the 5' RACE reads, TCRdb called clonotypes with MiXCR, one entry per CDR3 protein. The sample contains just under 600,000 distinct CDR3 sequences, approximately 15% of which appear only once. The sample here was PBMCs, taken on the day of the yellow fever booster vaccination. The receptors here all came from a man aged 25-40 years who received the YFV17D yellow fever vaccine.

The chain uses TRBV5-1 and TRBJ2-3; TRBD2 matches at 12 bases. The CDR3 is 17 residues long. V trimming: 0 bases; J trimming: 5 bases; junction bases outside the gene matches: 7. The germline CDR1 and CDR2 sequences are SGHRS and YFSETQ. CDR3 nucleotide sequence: TGCGCCAGCAGCTTGGTTTATCCTAGCGGGGGGGAAGATACGCAGTATTTT. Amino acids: CASSLVYPSGGEDTQYF. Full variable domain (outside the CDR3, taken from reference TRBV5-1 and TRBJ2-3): KAGVTQTPRYLIKTRGQQVTLSCSPISGHRSVSWYQQTPGQGLQFLFEYFSETQRNKGNFPGRFSGRQFSNSRSEMNVSTLELGDSALYLCASSLVYPSGGEDTQYFGPGTRLTVL.

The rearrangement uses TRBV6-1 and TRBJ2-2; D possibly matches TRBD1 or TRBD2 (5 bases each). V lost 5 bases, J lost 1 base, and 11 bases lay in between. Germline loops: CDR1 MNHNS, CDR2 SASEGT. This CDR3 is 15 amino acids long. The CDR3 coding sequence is TGTGCCAGCAGTCCGGGACGGGAGAACACCGGGGAGCTGTTTTTT. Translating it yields CASSPGRENTGELFF.

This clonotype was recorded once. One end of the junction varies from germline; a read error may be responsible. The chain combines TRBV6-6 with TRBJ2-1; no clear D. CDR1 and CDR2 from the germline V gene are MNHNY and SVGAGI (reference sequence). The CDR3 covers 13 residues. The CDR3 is CASSATSGPTAHF. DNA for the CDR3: TGTGCCAGCAGTGCAACTTCCGGGCCCACAGCCCACTTC.

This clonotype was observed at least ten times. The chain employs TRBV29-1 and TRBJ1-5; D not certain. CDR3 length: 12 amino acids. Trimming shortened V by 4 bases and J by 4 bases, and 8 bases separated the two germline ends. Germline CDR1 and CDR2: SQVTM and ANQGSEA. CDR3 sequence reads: CSVGAGNQPQHF. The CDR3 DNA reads TGCAGCGTTGGGGCCGGGAATCAGCCCCAGCATTTT.

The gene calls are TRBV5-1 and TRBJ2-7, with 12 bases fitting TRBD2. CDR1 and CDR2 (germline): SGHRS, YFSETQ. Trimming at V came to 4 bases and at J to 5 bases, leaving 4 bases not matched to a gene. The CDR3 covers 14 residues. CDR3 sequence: CASSATSGSDEQYF. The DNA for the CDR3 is TGCGCCAGCAGCGCGACTAGCGGGAGTGACGAGCAGTACTTC. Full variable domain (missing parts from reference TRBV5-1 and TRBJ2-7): KAGVTQTPRYLIKTRGQQVTLSCSPISGHRSVSWYQQTPGQGLQFLFEYFSETQRNKGNFPGRFSGRQFSNSRSEMNVSTLELGDSALYLCASSATSGSDEQYFGPGTRLTVT.

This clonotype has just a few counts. The CDR3 nucleotides read TGCAGCGTTGTGTCCGTTCTAGCGGTTGACTACAATGAGCAGTTCTTC. Protein product: CSVVSVLAVDYNEQFF. V and J are TRBV29-1 and TRBJ2-1; 7 bases map to TRBD2. The CDR3 covers 16 residues. CDR1 is SQVTM, CDR2 ANQGSEA, per germline. The J segment lost 3 bases and the V segment lost 4 bases, leaving 12 bases of the junction unmatched.

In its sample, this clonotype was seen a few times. The CDR3 DNA is TGCGCCAGCACGCCAAACCAAGAGACCCAGTACTTC. Amino acid sequence: CASTPNQETQYF. The chain couples TRBV5-1 to TRBJ2-5; unclear D gene. There are 12 residues in the CDR3. Trimming took off 6 bases at V and 0 bases at J, with 6 bases between the two ends. Per the germline V gene, CDR1 is SGHRS and CDR2 is YFSETQ.

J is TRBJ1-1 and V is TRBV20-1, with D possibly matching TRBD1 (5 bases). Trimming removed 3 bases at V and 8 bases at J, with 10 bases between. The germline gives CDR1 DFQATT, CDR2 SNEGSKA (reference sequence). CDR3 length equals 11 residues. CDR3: CSASQGAEAFF. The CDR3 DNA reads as TGCAGTGCTAGTCAAGGGGCAGAAGCTTTCTTT.

The DNA for the CDR3 is TGCGCCAGCAGCCCCCGGGCCTACCGAGCCGGCCTCAATGAGCAGTTCTTC. It is translated as CASSPRAYRAGLNEQFF. The chain has TRBV4-3 and TRBJ2-1; unclear D gene. V was trimmed by 4 bases and J by 6 bases, leaving 22 bases between them. Germline V gene data show CDR1 as LGHNA and CDR2 as YSLEER. The CDR3 extends over 17 amino acids.

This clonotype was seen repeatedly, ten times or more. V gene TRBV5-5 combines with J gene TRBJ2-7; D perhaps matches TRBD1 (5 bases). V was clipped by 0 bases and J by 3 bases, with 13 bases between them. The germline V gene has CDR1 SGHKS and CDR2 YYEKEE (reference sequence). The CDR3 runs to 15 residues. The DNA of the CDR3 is TGTGCCAGCAGCTTGGCGCAGGGATCCTTCTACGAGCAGTACTTC. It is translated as CASSLAQGSFYEQYF.

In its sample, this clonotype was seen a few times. The CDR3 bases are TGTGCCAGCAGCTTACCAGATCGTGCGAGCTACGAGCAGTACTTC. Amino acid sequence: CASSLPDRASYEQYF. The chain links TRBV11-2 to TRBJ2-7; D is uncertain. The CDR3 has 15 residues. The germline gives CDR1 SGHAT, CDR2 FQNNGV. Trimming cost V 2 bases and J 3 bases, with 14 bases left between them.

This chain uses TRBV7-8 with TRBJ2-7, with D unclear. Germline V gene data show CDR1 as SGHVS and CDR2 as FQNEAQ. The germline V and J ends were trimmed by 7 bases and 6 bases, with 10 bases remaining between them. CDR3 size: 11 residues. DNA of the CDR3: TGTGCCAGCACGAGAGAGCTCGAGCAGTACTTC. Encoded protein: CASTRELEQYF.

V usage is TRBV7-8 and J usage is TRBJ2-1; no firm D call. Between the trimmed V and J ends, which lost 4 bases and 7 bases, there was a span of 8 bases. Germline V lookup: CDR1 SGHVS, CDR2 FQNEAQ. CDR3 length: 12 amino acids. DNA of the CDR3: TGTGCCAGCAGCTCAGGTATGAATGAGCAGTTCTTC. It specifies CASSSGMNEQFF.